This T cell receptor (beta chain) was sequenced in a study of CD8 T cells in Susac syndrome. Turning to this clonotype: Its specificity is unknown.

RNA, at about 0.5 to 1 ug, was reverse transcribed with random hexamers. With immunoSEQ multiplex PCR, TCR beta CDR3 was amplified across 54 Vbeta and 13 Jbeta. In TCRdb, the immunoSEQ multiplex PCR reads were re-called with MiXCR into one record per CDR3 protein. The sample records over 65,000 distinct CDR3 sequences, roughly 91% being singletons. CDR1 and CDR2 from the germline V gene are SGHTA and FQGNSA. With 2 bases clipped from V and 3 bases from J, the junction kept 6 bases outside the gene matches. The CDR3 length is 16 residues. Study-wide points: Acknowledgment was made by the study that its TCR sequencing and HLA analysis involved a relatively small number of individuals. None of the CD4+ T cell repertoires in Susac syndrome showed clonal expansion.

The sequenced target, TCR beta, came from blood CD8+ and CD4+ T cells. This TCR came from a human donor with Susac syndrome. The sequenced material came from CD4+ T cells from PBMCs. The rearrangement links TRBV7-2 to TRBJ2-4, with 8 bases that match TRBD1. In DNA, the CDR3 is TGTGCCAGCAGCTTATGGGGGGACAGGAGCAAAAACATTCAGTACTTC. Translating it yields CASSLWGDRSKNIQYF.